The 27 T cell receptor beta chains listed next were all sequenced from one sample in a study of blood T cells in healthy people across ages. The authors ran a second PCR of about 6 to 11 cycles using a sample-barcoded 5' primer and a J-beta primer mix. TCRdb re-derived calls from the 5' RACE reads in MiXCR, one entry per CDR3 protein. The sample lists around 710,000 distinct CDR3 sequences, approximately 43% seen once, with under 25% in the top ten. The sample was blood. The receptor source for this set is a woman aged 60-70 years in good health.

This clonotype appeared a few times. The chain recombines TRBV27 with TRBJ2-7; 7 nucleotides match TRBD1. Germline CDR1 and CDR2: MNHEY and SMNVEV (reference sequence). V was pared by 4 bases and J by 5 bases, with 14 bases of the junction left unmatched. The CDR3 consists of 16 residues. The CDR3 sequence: CASSSLHRGSINEQYF. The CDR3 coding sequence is TGTGCCAGCAGTTCCCTGCACAGGGGTTCGATCAACGAGCAGTACTTC.

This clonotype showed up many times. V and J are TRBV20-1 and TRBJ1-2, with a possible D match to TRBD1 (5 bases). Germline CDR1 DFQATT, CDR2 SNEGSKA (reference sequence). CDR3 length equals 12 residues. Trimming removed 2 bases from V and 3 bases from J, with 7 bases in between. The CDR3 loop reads CSARQGDYGYTF. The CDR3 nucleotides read TGCAGTGCTAGACAGGGCGACTATGGCTACACCTTC.

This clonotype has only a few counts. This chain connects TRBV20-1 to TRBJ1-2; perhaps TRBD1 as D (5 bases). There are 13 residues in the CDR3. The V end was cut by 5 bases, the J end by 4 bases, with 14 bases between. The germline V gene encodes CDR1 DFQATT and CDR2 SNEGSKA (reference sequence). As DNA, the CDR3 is TGCAGTGCTGGTCGGGGGACGAGCTATGGCTACACCTTC. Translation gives CSAGRGTSYGYTF.

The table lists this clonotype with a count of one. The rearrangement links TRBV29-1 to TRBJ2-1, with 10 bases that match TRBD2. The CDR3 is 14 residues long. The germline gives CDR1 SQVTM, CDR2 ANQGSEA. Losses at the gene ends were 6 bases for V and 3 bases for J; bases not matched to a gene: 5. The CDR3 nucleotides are TGCAGCGTGGCGGGGACTAGCGTCTACAATGAGCAGTTCTTC. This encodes CSVAGTSVYNEQFF.

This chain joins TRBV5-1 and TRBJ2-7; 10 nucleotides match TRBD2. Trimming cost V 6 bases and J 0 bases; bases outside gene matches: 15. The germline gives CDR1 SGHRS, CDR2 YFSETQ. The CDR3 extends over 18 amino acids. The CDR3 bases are TGCGCCAGCACCCTAGGGGCTAGCGGGGGACGTACCTCCTACGAGCAGTACTTC. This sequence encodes CASTLGASGGRTSYEQYF.

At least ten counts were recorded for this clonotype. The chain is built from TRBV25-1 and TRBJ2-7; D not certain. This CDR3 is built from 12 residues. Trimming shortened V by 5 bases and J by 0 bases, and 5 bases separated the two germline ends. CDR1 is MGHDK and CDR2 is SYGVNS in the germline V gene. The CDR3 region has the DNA TGTGCCAGCAGTCCGGCCTCCTACGAGCAGTACTTC. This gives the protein CASSPASYEQYF.

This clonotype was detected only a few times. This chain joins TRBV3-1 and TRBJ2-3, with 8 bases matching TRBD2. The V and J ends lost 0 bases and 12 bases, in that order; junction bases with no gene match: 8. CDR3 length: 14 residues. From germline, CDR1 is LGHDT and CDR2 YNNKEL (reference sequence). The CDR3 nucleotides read TGTGCCAGCAGCCAAGATAAGCTCGGACTAGCACAGTATTTT. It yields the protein CASSQDKLGLAQYF.

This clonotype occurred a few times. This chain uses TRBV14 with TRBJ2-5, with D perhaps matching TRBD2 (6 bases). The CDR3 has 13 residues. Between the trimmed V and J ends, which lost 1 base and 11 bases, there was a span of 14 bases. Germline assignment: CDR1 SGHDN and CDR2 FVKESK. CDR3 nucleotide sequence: TGTGCCAGCAGCCAAGTCCACGGCGGGGAGCAGTACTTC. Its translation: CASSQVHGGEQYF.

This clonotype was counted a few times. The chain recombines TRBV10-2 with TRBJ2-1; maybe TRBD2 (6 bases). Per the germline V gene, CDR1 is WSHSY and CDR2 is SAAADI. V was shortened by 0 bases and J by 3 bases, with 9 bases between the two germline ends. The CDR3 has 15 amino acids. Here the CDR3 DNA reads TGCGCCAGCAGTGAGTCGATGGACTACTACAATGAGCAGTTCTTC. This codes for CASSESMDYYNEQFF.

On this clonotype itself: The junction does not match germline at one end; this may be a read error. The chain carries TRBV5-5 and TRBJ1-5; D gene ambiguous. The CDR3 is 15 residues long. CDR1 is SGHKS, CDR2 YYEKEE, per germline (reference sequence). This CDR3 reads CASSPDSTRNQPQHF. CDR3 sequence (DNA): TGCGCCAGCAGTCCGGATTCTACGCGCAATCAGCCCCAGCATTTT.

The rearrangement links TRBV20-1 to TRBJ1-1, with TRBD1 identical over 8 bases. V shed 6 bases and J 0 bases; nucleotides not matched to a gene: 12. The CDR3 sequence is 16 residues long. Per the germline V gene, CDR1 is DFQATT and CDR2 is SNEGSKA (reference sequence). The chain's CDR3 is CSATGQGGAVNTEAFF. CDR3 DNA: TGCAGTGCCACTGGACAGGGTGGTGCGGTGAACACTGAAGCTTTCTTT.

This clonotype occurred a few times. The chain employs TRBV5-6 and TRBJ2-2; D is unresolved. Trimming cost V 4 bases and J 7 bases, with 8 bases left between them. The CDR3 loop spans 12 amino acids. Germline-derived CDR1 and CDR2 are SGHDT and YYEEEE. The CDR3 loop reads CASSIGNGELFF. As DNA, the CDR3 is TGTGCCAGCAGCATCGGTAACGGGGAGCTGTTTTTT.

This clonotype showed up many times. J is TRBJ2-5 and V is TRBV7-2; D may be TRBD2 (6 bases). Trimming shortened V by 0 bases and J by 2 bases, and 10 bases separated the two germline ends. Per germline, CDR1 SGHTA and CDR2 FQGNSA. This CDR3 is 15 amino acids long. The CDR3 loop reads CASSLAGGNQETQYF. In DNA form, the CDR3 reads TGTGCCAGCAGCTTAGCGGGCGGGAATCAAGAGACCCAGTACTTC. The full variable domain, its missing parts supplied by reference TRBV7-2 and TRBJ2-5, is GAGVSQSPSNKVTEKGKDVELRCDPISGHTALYWYRQSLGQGLEFLIYFQGNSAPDKSGLPSDRFSAERTGGSVSTLTIQRTQQEDSAVYLCASSLAGGNQETQYFGPGTRLLVL.

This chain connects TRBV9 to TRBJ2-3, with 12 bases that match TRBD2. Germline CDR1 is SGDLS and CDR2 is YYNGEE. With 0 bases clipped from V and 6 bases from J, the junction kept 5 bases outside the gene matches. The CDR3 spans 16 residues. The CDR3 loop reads CASSVGLAGVGDTQYF. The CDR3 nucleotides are TGTGCCAGCAGCGTAGGACTAGCGGGAGTAGGTGATACGCAGTATTTT.

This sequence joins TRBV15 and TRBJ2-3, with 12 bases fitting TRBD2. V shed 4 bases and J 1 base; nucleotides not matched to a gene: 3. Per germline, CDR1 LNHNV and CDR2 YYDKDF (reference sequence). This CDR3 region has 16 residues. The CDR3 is CATSTGLAGRTDTQYF. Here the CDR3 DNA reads TGTGCCACCAGCACTGGACTAGCGGGACGCACAGATACGCAGTATTTT. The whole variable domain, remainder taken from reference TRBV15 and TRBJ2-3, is DAMVIQNPRYQVTQFGKPVTLSCSQTLNHNVMYWYQQKSSQAPKLLFHYYDKDFNNEADTPDNFQSRRPNTSFCFLDIRSPGLGDTAMYLCATSTGLAGRTDTQYFGPGTRLTVL.

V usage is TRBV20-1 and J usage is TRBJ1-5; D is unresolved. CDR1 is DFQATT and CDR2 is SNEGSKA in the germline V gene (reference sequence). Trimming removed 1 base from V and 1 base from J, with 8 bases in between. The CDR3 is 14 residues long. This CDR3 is CSARGDASNQPQHF. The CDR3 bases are TGCAGTGCTAGAGGCGACGCCAGCAATCAGCCCCAGCATTTT.

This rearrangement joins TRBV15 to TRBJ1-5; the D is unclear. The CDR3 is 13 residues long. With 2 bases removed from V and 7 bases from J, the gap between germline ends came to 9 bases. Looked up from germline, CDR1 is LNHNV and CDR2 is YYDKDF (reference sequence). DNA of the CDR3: TGTGCCACCAGCAGATCAATGGACCAGCCCCAGCATTTT. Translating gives CATSRSMDQPQHF.

DNA for the CDR3: TGTGCCAGCAGTTTAGACTCCTCACAAAACACCGGGGAGCTGTTTTTT. This codes for CASSLDSSQNTGELFF. The chain is built from TRBV28 and TRBJ2-2; D is ambiguous. The germline gives CDR1 MDHEN, CDR2 SYDVKM. Deletions cut 2 bases from V and 2 bases from J, with 12 bases between. The CDR3 is 16 residues long. Combining the CDR3 with reference TRBV28 and TRBJ2-2 gives the whole variable domain DVKVTQSSRYLVKRTGEKVFLECVQDMDHENMFWYRQDPGLGLRLIYFSYDVKMKEKGDIPEGYSVSREKKERFSLILESASTNQTSMYLCASSLDSSQNTGELFFGEGSRLTVL.

Written as DNA, the CDR3 is TGCGCCAGCAGCTTAGCGCCGGGAGGGGATACGCAGTATTTT. Amino acids: CASSLAPGGDTQYF. This sequence joins TRBV5-1 and TRBJ2-3; TRBD2 agrees at 8 bases. Germline assignment: CDR1 SGHRS and CDR2 YFSETQ. V dropped 2 bases and J dropped 6; count of bases not matched to a gene: 5. CDR3 length: 14 amino acids.

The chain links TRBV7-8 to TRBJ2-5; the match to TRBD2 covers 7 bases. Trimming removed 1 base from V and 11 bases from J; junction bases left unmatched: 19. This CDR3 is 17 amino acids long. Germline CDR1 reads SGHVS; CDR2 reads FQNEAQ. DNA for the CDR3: TGTGCCAGCAGCTTAGAGGTGGGGGGGAGCCTCTACAATGAGCAGTACTTC. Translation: CASSLEVGGSLYNEQYF.

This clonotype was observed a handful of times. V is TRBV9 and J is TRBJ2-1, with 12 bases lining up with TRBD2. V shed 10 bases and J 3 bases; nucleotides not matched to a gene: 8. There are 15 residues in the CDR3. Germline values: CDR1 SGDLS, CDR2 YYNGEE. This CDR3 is CAGGLAGLGYNEQFF. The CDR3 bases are TGTGCCGGGGGACTAGCGGGCTTGGGCTACAATGAGCAGTTCTTC.

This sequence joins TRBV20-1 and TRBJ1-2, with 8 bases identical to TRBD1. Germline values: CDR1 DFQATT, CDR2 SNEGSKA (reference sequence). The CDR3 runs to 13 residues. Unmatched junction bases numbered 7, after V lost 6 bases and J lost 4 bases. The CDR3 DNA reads TGCAGTGCAAGGACAGGGAAAGTCTATGGCTACACCTTC. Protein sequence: CSARTGKVYGYTF.

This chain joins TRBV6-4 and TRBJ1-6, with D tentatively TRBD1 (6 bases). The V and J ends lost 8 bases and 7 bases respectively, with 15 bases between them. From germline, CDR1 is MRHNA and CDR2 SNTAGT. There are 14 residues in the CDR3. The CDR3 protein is CASGSGVINSPLHF. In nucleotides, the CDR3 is TGTGCCAGCGGATCAGGGGTGATCAATTCACCCCTCCACTTT.

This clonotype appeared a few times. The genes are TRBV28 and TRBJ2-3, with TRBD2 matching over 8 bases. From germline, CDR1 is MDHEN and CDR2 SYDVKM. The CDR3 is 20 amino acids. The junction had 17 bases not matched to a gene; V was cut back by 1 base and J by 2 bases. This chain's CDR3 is CASSLFLGGGVSINTDTQYF. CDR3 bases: TGTGCCAGCAGTTTATTCCTCGGGGGGGGAGTCTCAATAAACACAGATACGCAGTATTTT.

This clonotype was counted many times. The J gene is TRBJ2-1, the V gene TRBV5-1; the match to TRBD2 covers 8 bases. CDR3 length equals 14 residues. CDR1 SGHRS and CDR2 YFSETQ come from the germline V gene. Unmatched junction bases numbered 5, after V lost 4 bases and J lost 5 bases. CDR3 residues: CASSPGLGNNEQFF. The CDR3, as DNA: TGCGCCAGCAGCCCGGGACTAGGAAACAATGAGCAGTTCTTC.

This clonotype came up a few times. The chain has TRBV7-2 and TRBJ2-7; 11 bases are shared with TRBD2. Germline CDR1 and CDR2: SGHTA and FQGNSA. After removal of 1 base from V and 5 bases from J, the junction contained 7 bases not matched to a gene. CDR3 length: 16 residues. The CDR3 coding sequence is TGTGCCAGCAGCTTAGTAGCGGGGGGGGTGCAGAACGAGCAGTACTTC. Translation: CASSLVAGGVQNEQYF.

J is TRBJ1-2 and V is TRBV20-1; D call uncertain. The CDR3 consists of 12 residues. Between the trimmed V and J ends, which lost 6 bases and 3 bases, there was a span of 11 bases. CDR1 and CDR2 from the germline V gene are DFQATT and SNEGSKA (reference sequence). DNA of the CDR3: TGCAGTGCCCCGACGTCTTACTATGGCTACACCTTC. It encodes CSAPTSYYGYTF.